The subject of this entry is one T cell receptor beta chain. No antigen is known for it. The data were taken from a study of beta chain features in type 1 diabetes. Study findings and constraints: In comparison with healthy donors, patients had naive, central memory and Treg TCRB repertoires that appeared more similar.

Expressed TCRB transcripts were sequenced because the isolated RNA had all been reverse transcribed beforehand. Produced via immunoSEQ multiplex PCR; TCRdb's table is partial and in-frame only. The table lists 450,000 to 550,000 clones, approximately 30% of them singletons. Germline V gene lookup returns CDR1 SQVTM and CDR2 ANQGSEA. Trimming left V 6 bases short and J 0 bases short, with 19 bases between. This CDR3 has 16 residues. The chain couples TRBV29-1 to TRBJ2-3, with a weak D call TRBD2 (5 bases). Sample: naive CD4+ T cells from blood. The receptor's source is a man aged 18 to 29 in good health. The CDR3 DNA reads TGCAGCGTCCGAGTCCCCGGGGTGGCCAGCACAGATACGCAGTATTTT. As protein: CSVRVPGVASTDTQYF.